This entry is about one T cell receptor (beta chain). Its antigen is currently unknown. This record belongs to a study of OX40 agonist ivuxolimab in advanced cancers. The method was immunoSEQ multiplex PCR; TCRdb's version includes in-frame clones alone and lacks a portion of them. The sample holds about 64,000 clones; roughly 85% are singletons and the top ten take roughly 5.2%. Study observations and caveats: At 0.1 to 3.0 mg/kg and by week 6, CD4+ and CD8+ T cells in the blood had expanded clonally. Which antigen the expanded peripheral T cells recognized is unknown. The mean number of expanded clones was higher in CD8+ T cells than in CD4+.

The V segment lost 5 bases and the J segment 7 bases; nucleotides outside the gene matches: 6. CDR3 length equals 14 residues. Germline CDR1 LGHNT, CDR2 FRNRAP. The source material was CD4+ or CD8+ T cells sorted from blood, sampled in a trial of the OX40 agonist ivuxolimab. The sequence derives from an adult with an advanced solid tumor such as melanoma, head and neck, liver or kidney cancer. The gene calls are TRBV12-5 and TRBJ2-3, with 10 positions matching TRBD2. Written as DNA, the CDR3 is TGTGCTAGTGGTGATGGACTAGCGGAGAATACGCAGTATTTT. It translates to CASGDGLAENTQYF.